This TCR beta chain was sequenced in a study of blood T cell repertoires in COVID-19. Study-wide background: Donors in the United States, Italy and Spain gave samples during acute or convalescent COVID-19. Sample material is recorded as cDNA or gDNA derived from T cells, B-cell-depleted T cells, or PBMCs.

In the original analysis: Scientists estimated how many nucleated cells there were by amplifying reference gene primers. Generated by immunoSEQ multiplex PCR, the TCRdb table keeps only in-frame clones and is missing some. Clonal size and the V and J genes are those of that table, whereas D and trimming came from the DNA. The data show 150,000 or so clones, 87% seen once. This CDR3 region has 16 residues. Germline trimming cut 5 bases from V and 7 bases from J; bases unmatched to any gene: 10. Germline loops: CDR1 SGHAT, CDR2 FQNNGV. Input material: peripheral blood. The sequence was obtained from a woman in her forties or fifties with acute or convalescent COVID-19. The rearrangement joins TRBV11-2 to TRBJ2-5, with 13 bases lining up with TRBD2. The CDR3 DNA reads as TGTGCCAGCAGCAAGACTAGCGGGAGGACCCCAGGGACCCAGTACTTC. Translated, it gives CASSKTSGRTPGTQYF.